This T cell receptor beta chain was captured in a study of cytomegalovirus exposure and HLA in healthy donors. V lost 2 bases and J lost 0; bases outside the gene matches: 10. The CDR3 extends over 20 amino acids. CDR1 is SNHLY, CDR2 FYNNEI, per germline. Study-wide findings and caveats: Later analysis identified a missense DCLRE1C variant that was linked to TCR beta V- and J-gene trimming. In a later analysis, HLA-associated TCR beta chains were more clonally expanded than equally common others. A later analysis found most CMV-associated TCR beta chains apparently HLA-restricted.

Turning to this clone: Its antigen is as yet unknown.

Use of 60 Vbeta and 13 Jbeta primers characterized the PCR. The protocol was immunoSEQ multiplex PCR, while the TCRdb copy is restricted to in-frame clones and leaves out a portion. The profile shows 100,000 or so clones, roughly 76% of them singletons. The chain is built from TRBV2 and TRBJ1-6; TRBD1 aligns across 10 bases. The receptor was isolated from a man between 40 and 49 years old in good health and CMV-seronegative. Material: PBMCs. For the CDR3, the DNA is TGTGCCAGCAGTGAACTGACAGGGGGCTCCCTAAGCTCCTATAATTCACCCCTCCACTTT. This codes for CASSELTGGSLSSYNSPLHF.